Listed below are T cell receptor beta chains from one sample, sequenced in a study of a mutant IDH1 vaccine in newly diagnosed glioma. This table comes from immunoSEQ multiplex PCR, and its TCRdb copy is limited to in-frame clones, with some not included. The sample includes almost 85,000 clones, around 85% of them seen just once. Their specific antigens are unknown. Here the sequenced sample was PBMCs, taken from a glioma patient whose treatment included an IDH1 peptide vaccine. All receptors come from a young man with glioma. Some clones in this sample may be carry-over from other donors' samples. Both conserved end residues are part of each CDR3. Each record gives: CDR3 protein, J gene, V gene.

CDR3aa: CASSRAGGYNEQFF
j_gene: TRBJ2-1
v_gene: TRBV7-6

CDR3aa: CASSPRGGLNTGELFF
j_gene: TRBJ2-2
v_gene: TRBV7-3

CDR3aa: CASSNGAGAYNEQFF
j_gene: TRBJ2-1
v_gene: TRBV19

CDR3aa: CASSRGQGRVTEAFF
j_gene: TRBJ1-1
v_gene: TRBV7-2

CDR3aa: CASTEPGNTEAFF
j_gene: TRBJ1-1
v_gene: TRBV2

CDR3aa: CASSLTGETEAFF
j_gene: TRBJ1-1
v_gene: TRBV7-9

CDR3aa: CSARTGGPSYEQYF
j_gene: TRBJ2-7
v_gene: TRBV29-1

CDR3aa: CASSKDRGFYTEAFF
j_gene: TRBJ1-1
v_gene: TRBV28

CDR3aa: CASSLPGLAGIYEQYF
j_gene: TRBJ2-7
v_gene: TRBV18

CDR3aa: CASSPMGLSYEQYF
j_gene: TRBJ2-7
v_gene: TRBV27

CDR3aa: CASSQEPTGTETWETQYF
j_gene: TRBJ2-5
v_gene: TRBV4-1

CDR3aa: CASSTGINNQPQHF
j_gene: TRBJ1-5
v_gene: TRBV19

CDR3aa: CAWSPTPLREAFF
j_gene: TRBJ1-1
v_gene: TRBV30

CDR3aa: CGSTPQGGVREKLFF
j_gene: TRBJ1-4
v_gene: TRBV28

CDR3aa: CASTNSGGGTDTQYF
j_gene: TRBJ2-3
v_gene: TRBV19

CDR3aa: CASSFDGGTDTQYF
j_gene: TRBJ2-3
v_gene: TRBV5-1

CDR3aa: CASSSSYEQYF
j_gene: TRBJ2-7
v_gene: TRBV28

CDR3aa: CASSQGALSYEQYF
j_gene: TRBJ2-7
v_gene: TRBV4-2

CDR3aa: CATSPDRDGGKLFF
j_gene: TRBJ1-4
v_gene: TRBV15

CDR3aa: CASSLGGLSGPQHF
j_gene: TRBJ1-5
v_gene: TRBV27

CDR3aa: CASSLRRDSLSTDTQYF
j_gene: TRBJ2-3
v_gene: TRBV9

CDR3aa: CASSPTPGDGGYTF
j_gene: TRBJ1-2
v_gene: TRBV18

CDR3aa: CAWGQTNTGELFF
j_gene: TRBJ2-2
v_gene: TRBV30

CDR3aa: CASSQETTGYEQFF
j_gene: TRBJ2-1
v_gene: TRBV14

CDR3aa: CASSLGRDREQYF
j_gene: TRBJ2-7
v_gene: TRBV5-6

CDR3aa: CASTGFSMNTEAFF
j_gene: TRBJ1-1
v_gene: TRBV4-1

CDR3aa: CASSGITDTQYF
j_gene: TRBJ2-3
v_gene: TRBV10-1

CDR3aa: CASREGSSYNEQFF
j_gene: TRBJ2-1
v_gene: TRBV7-9

CDR3aa: CASSPPAGEQFF
j_gene: TRBJ2-1
v_gene: TRBV7-6

CDR3aa: CASSPNSRPGELFF
j_gene: TRBJ2-2
v_gene: TRBV18

CDR3aa: CASSLGGLESGVYGYTF
j_gene: TRBJ1-2
v_gene: TRBV5-5

CDR3aa: CASRDRGDTEAFF
j_gene: TRBJ1-1
v_gene: TRBV7-8

CDR3aa: CASSLAENTEAFF
j_gene: TRBJ1-1
v_gene: TRBV5-1

CDR3aa: CASSEWETGIEKLFF
j_gene: TRBJ1-4
v_gene: TRBV25-1

CDR3aa: CASSLGLLASSTDTQYF
j_gene: TRBJ2-3
v_gene: TRBV5-1

CDR3aa: CASSPGISYEQYF
j_gene: TRBJ2-7
v_gene: TRBV6-6

CDR3aa: CASSEGRYSGANVLTF
j_gene: TRBJ2-6
v_gene: TRBV6-1

CDR3aa: CASCWDGTYEQYF
j_gene: TRBJ2-7
v_gene: TRBV2

CDR3aa: CASSIDNTEAFF
j_gene: TRBJ1-1
v_gene: TRBV19

CDR3aa: CASSFGVHTGELFF
j_gene: TRBJ2-2
v_gene: TRBV27

CDR3aa: CASSVPGQGGTQYF
j_gene: TRBJ2-5
v_gene: TRBV9

CDR3aa: CASSQERGVVLLNTEAFF
j_gene: TRBJ1-1
v_gene: TRBV4-3

CDR3aa: CASSQWGSLQETQYF
j_gene: TRBJ2-5
v_gene: TRBV14

CDR3aa: CASSFSGGSPSYEQYF
j_gene: TRBJ2-7
v_gene: TRBV28

CDR3aa: CASSAGQGASGYTF
j_gene: TRBJ1-2
v_gene: TRBV28

CDR3aa: CASTRGGRNEQFF
j_gene: TRBJ2-1
v_gene: TRBV4-1

CDR3aa: CASSWGGPRAKNIQYF
j_gene: TRBJ2-4
v_gene: TRBV7-2

CDR3aa: CATSPGLASTGELFF
j_gene: TRBJ2-2
v_gene: TRBV19

CDR3aa: CASTSGGSSDTQYF
j_gene: TRBJ2-3
v_gene: TRBV2

CDR3aa: CASSSARGAYGYTF
j_gene: TRBJ1-2
v_gene: TRBV7-2

CDR3aa: CASSRHTIYF
j_gene: TRBJ1-3
v_gene: TRBV14

CDR3aa: CASSLLTSNQPQHF
j_gene: TRBJ1-5
v_gene: TRBV28

CDR3aa: CASSSFYSNQPQHF
j_gene: TRBJ1-5
v_gene: TRBV6-5

CDR3aa: CAWKTGGRGPQHF
j_gene: TRBJ1-5
v_gene: TRBV30